This TCR beta chain derives from a study of shared clonotypes between healthy human individuals (dated by TCRdb to the early 2020s). With respect to the entire study: The cohort comprised a couple of women and a few men aged 18 to 49 years. Libraries were prepared and TCR repertoires were sequenced by different laboratories using diverse techniques, in order to increase sequencing depth and limit assay-specific biases. Leukapheresis yielded between about 0.9 and 8.9 billion PBMCs per donor. For each donor, three plates each were used for CD4 naive and CD4 memory, two plates were used for CD8 naive, and one plate was used for CD8 memory. To estimate repertoire size and how much clonotype sharing occurs between individuals, the study deeply sequenced the blood TCR repertoires of five or six healthy adults.

Using the deep immunoSEQ assay, multiplex PCR amplified TCR CDR3 regions from genomic DNA. For each cell subset, the extracted genomic DNA was distributed evenly across all wells of several immunoSEQ 96-well plates, and each plate served as one replicate. Each replicate PCR for sorted subsets received about 200 ng genomic DNA, equal to about 30,000 T cell genomes. The purified libraries were quantified using a Qubit 3.0 fluorometer, sized with a Bioanalyzer 2100, and then quantified again using the KAPA Library Quantification kit. Every immunoSEQ 96-well plate was sequenced on a dedicated single-read 150-cycle Illumina NextSeq 550 flow cell. In the paper's pipeline: The immunoSEQ output contained only junctional sequences without quality scores, so filtering could not match that applied to full-length reads. Sequences were annotated with PyIR, a Python wrapper for IgBLAST v1.9, using IMGT germline references to assign V/J genes and CDR3. Reads with weak V/J assignments (E-value above 1e-6), missing CDR3, stop codons, out-of-frame junctions, or ambiguous translated residues were removed. V3J clonotypes were defined by identical inferred V gene, J gene, and CDR3 amino acid sequence. The percentage overlap between two repertoires was calculated by dividing the number of shared unique clonotypes by the size of the smaller repertoire. Richness of each repertoire was evaluated using RTK rarefaction, the Chao1 estimator, and Recon v2.1 estimates of unobserved clonotypes. Generation probabilities for all TCRbeta clonotypes obtained by the gDNA method from a few donors were computed using OLGA. Sourced from immuneACCESS, this table was stored by TCRdb with only in-frame sequences that have V and J called. A share of the clones is absent; for the studies checked, an unresolved V gene accounts for under half, and the remainder has no known explanation. V, J and clone size were drawn from that table, and D and trimming were deduced from the DNA. The sample yields about 100,000 clones; about 70% were counted once. The ten largest clones add up to about 25% of the sample.

The donors were healthy, HIV-negative adults with no recently reported acute infections or vaccinations. All donors were Caucasian adults living in Nashville, Tennessee, USA. CD8 memory samples consisted of magnetically selected CD45RO+ cells combined with CCR7-negative CD45RA+ effector memory (TemRA) cells. Blood was obtained by leukapheresis, after which PBMCs were separated by Ficoll-Histopaque density gradient centrifugation and cryopreserved in liquid nitrogen vapor phase. Analytical flow cytometry was used to check the purity and quantity of each magnetically sorted T cell population. Each sorted fraction had its genomic DNA isolated and then quantified by UV absorbance on a Nanodrop 2000c. Regarding this clone: Its antigen has not been determined. There are no base qualities to consult, and no much larger clone falls within one base.

General study outcomes and caveats: Rarefaction of sorted-subset datasets indicated incomplete sequencing despite the large sequencing depth. Pairwise subsampling led to the expectation that sequencing depth would affect the degree of clonotype sharing among donors. Only blood was sampled, and tissue TCR repertoires likely differ from those in blood. Sharing across several donors was observed for approximately 5% of naive CD4, around 3.5% of naive CD8, over 2% of memory CD4, and around 0.44% of memory CD8 clonotypes. Because the study included a small number of donors, the genetic and exposure-history diversity represented was limited. Higher generation probabilities were observed for clonotypes shared by all four sorted-subset donors than for non-shared clonotypes. Larger estimated clonotype richness was generally found for naive subsets than for memory subsets.

V was cut back by 2 bases and J by 4 bases, leaving a gap of 12 bases between them. CDR1 and CDR2 are read off the germline V gene as SGHRS and YFSETQ. The CDR3 measures 14 amino acids from cysteine to phenylalanine. Kept here is only the CDR3 DNA, which spans 42 bases and is read in frame from base 1. Recombination joined TRBV5-1 with TRBJ1-1, with no confidently assigned D gene. The clonotype comes from a woman in her 30s in good health. Sequenced material: memory CD8+ T cells sorted from blood. Taken with the paper, the label for cell subset or site translates to: CD45RO+ cells pooled with CCR7-negative TemRA cells. The CDR3 region: CASSFTELGTEAFF. The bases are TGCGCCAGCAGCTTTACAGAACTGGGCACTGAAGCTTTCTTT.